This is a list of T cell receptor beta chains from one sample in a study of T cells in Graves' hyperthyroidism and ophthalmopathy. In TCRdb, the multiplex PCR reads were re-called with MiXCR into one record per CDR3 protein. The repertoire holds approximately 600,000 distinct CDR3 sequences, with 15% to 20% as singletons. The sequenced material came from blood. These receptors originate from a woman in her 30s with Graves' hyperthyroidism. CDR3s leave out the opening cysteine and the closing phenylalanine or tryptophan. Fields, in order: J gene, V gene, CDR3 protein.

J gene: TRBJ2-3; V gene: TRBV24-1; CDR3 protein: ATSDLLADTQY
J gene: TRBJ1-2; V gene: TRBV20-1; CDR3 protein: SARETSGYYGYT
J gene: TRBJ1-6; V gene: TRBV28; CDR3 protein: ASSRQGGDSPLH
J gene: TRBJ2-1; V gene: TRBV6-1; CDR3 protein: ASRRDRGQNNEQF
J gene: TRBJ2-1; V gene: TRBV20-1; CDR3 protein: SARVGGAGAYNEQF
J gene: TRBJ1-1; V gene: TRBV9; CDR3 protein: ASSLRTGDKAF
J gene: TRBJ2-3; V gene: TRBV15; CDR3 protein: ATSIPLLMTSGRAETDTQY
J gene: TRBJ2-7; V gene: TRBV14; CDR3 protein: ASSPRGRSYEQY
J gene: TRBJ2-4; V gene: TRBV29-1; CDR3 protein: SVAGTENIQY
J gene: TRBJ2-2; V gene: TRBV5-4; CDR3 protein: ASSEQEKNTGELF
J gene: TRBJ1-5; V gene: TRBV6-5; CDR3 protein: ASSYSSGGQPQH
J gene: TRBJ2-1; V gene: TRBV30; CDR3 protein: AWSLGAVPSNEQF
J gene: TRBJ2-7; V gene: TRBV28; CDR3 protein: ASGSSGSSYEQY
J gene: TRBJ1-4; V gene: TRBV20-1; CDR3 protein: SALGQHEKLF
J gene: TRBJ1-1; V gene: TRBV4-2; CDR3 protein: ASSQDPAGLNTEAF
J gene: TRBJ2-1; V gene: TRBV5-6; CDR3 protein: ASSLGPGNQF
J gene: TRBJ2-3; V gene: TRBV29-1; CDR3 protein: SPQPGQPLRGTQY
J gene: TRBJ2-1; V gene: TRBV28; CDR3 protein: ASSFRQGVVNEQF
J gene: TRBJ1-2; V gene: TRBV4-1; CDR3 protein: ASSQGGRANYGYT
J gene: TRBJ2-7; V gene: TRBV12-3/TRBV12-4; CDR3 protein: ASSSSSGRGAYEQY
J gene: TRBJ1-5; V gene: TRBV20-1; CDR3 protein: SAKATGDQPQH
J gene: TRBJ2-7; V gene: TRBV27; CDR3 protein: ASSKLAGEQY
J gene: TRBJ2-7; V gene: TRBV27; CDR3 protein: ASSFPAASEQY
J gene: TRBJ1-1; V gene: TRBV6-1; CDR3 protein: ASLGGSKAF
J gene: TRBJ1-3; V gene: TRBV11-2; CDR3 protein: ASSSRDRSDTIY
J gene: TRBJ2-7; V gene: TRBV20-1; CDR3 protein: SARAGWDRGSYEQY
J gene: TRBJ2-5; V gene: TRBV12-3/TRBV12-4; CDR3 protein: ASSLGALGETQY
J gene: TRBJ2-3; V gene: TRBV6-1; CDR3 protein: ASQWSTSGTDTQY
J gene: TRBJ2-1; V gene: TRBV2; CDR3 protein: ASSDRNEQF
J gene: TRBJ2-1; V gene: TRBV25-1; CDR3 protein: ASSELTGGQF
J gene: TRBJ2-7; V gene: TRBV6-2/TRBV6-3; CDR3 protein: ASSSGTLRSYEQY
J gene: TRBJ2-7; V gene: TRBV3-2; CDR3 protein: ASSQAGVSPGDEQY
J gene: TRBJ1-5; V gene: TRBV30; CDR3 protein: AWSLASNKPQH
J gene: TRBJ2-5; V gene: TRBV9; CDR3 protein: ASSRTSGSLETQY
J gene: TRBJ2-7; V gene: TRBV5-1; CDR3 protein: ASSSGQGIHEQY
J gene: TRBJ2-2; V gene: TRBV25-1; CDR3 protein: ASSGLWTSGSAGELF
J gene: TRBJ2-5; V gene: TRBV20-1; CDR3 protein: SARDRSIAGPIQETQY
J gene: TRBJ1-2; V gene: TRBV7-2; CDR3 protein: ASSLRFGRTSA
J gene: TRBJ1-2; V gene: TRBV18; CDR3 protein: ASSPRQTNNYGYT
J gene: TRBJ1-2; V gene: TRBV18; CDR3 protein: ASSPRGNYGYT
J gene: TRBJ1-5; V gene: TRBV3-1; CDR3 protein: ASSRLASNQPQH
J gene: TRBJ2-7; V gene: TRBV28; CDR3 protein: AGSPSTYEQY
J gene: TRBJ1-5; V gene: TRBV29-1; CDR3 protein: SAQTESNQPQH
J gene: TRBJ2-1; V gene: TRBV7-9; CDR3 protein: ASSLAPDRVGEQF
J gene: TRBJ2-1; V gene: TRBV9; CDR3 protein: ASNMDHSYNEQF
J gene: TRBJ1-4; V gene: TRBV7-6; CDR3 protein: ASSPSTGSSKLF
J gene: TRBJ1-1; V gene: TRBV11-2; CDR3 protein: ASSFQGGAEAF
J gene: TRBJ2-2; V gene: TRBV28; CDR3 protein: ASRGTGWTGELF
J gene: TRBJ2-1; V gene: TRBV5-5; CDR3 protein: ASSLSRIEQF
J gene: TRBJ2-3; V gene: TRBV20-1; CDR3 protein: SATPWTSGRTDTQY
J gene: TRBJ1-5; V gene: TRBV27; CDR3 protein: ASSFAVGQPQH
J gene: TRBJ2-1; V gene: TRBV29-1; CDR3 protein: SVEWASGYNEQF
J gene: TRBJ1-2; V gene: TRBV28; CDR3 protein: ASSFSDLNYGYT
J gene: TRBJ1-3; V gene: TRBV5-1; CDR3 protein: ASSGTTGNTIY
J gene: TRBJ1-2; V gene: TRBV5-5; CDR3 protein: ASSQHRTGNYGYT
J gene: TRBJ1-5; V gene: TRBV28; CDR3 protein: ASNLQGEGNQPQH
J gene: TRBJ2-5; V gene: TRBV15; CDR3 protein: ATSRDQRETQY